A single sample gave rise to the 2 T cell receptor beta chains below, sequenced in a study of blood T cell repertoires in COVID-19. Here immunoSEQ multiplex PCR was the method, and the copy in TCRdb shows in-frame clones only, minus some. The sample yields hundreds of thousands of clones, 70% to 90% seen once. Sequencing input: PBMCs or T cells enriched from blood (not recorded which). Source of these receptors: a woman between 50 and 59 years old in a cohort exposed to, infected with or recovered from COVID-19 (not recorded which).

The rearrangement uses TRBV12-2 and TRBJ2-7; the table assigns TRBD1, which was not confirmed against the DNA. TRBV12-2 is a documented pseudogene. The CDR3 has 18 amino acids. DNA for the CDR3: TGTGCAAGTCGCTTCCGGCATCCAGGGGGAAGTCAGGAATACGAGCAGTACTTC. Amino acids: CASRFRHPGGSQEYEQYF.

This clone showed up just a few times. The DNA of the CDR3 is TGTGCCAGCAGTGAAAGGCTAGCGGGTAAGGAGCAGTACTTC. Protein: CASSERLAGKEQYF. The chain couples TRBV6-1 to TRBJ2-7; TRBD2 matches at 8 bases. The CDR3 has 14 residues. J was trimmed by 7 bases and V by 2 bases; bases with no gene match: 7. Per the germline V gene, CDR1 is MNHNS and CDR2 is SASEGT.